The present T cell receptor beta chain was sequenced within a study of cytomegalovirus exposure and HLA in healthy donors. Study results and limitations: Versus the roughly 700-donor mean, an Asian-associated ancestry cluster reportedly showed fewer N-insertions in a later analysis. For most subjects, TCR beta sequences were reported to predict HLA-A and HLA-B alleles with accuracy. The productive fraction for most TCR beta V segments was about 90% or about 30% in an earlier analysis.

The PCR had 60 Vbeta and 13 Jbeta primers. TCRdb keeps only in-frame clones here, not all; method: immunoSEQ multiplex PCR. The top ten clones hold roughly 4% of a sample with about 300,000 clones, 75% to 90% of them seen once. The CDR3 is 18 residues long. V shed 4 bases and J 3 bases; nucleotides not matched to a gene: 14. From germline, CDR1 is SNHLY and CDR2 FYNNEI. As for this clone: As yet, its antigen is unknown.

Donors had nominal health at sampling but likely had unrecorded immune exposures. The chain carries TRBV2 and TRBJ2-3, with TRBD2 identical over 9 bases. The receptor comes from a man aged 35-49 years in good health and CMV-seropositive. Sequenced sample: PBMCs. In DNA form, the CDR3 reads TGTGCCAGCAGTGCAAATAGCGGGAGATGGGGAGGGACAGATACGCAGTATTTT. Encoded protein: CASSANSGRWGGTDTQYF.